This TCR beta chain was recovered during a study of T-cell reconstitution after alpha-beta-depleted transplantation in children. The table lists this clonotype with a few counts. Unique molecular identifiers were used in preparing the TCRbeta library. TCRdb fed the PCR reads into MiXCR, producing one record per CDR3 protein. This sample carries about 500,000 distinct CDR3 sequences, about 31% of them seen once, and the ten largest clones take 2% to 3%. The receptor was derived from a human donor who donated a stem cell graft to a child with aplastic anemia. The starting material was PBMCs from the stem cell graft donor, obtained from the stem cell graft.

Here the CDR3 DNA reads TGTGCCAGCAGCTCATCGAGGGGTAGGGGAAACACCATATATTTT. Its protein is CASSSSRGRGNTIYF. This chain connects TRBV7-2 to TRBJ1-3; TRBD1 might be the D (5 bases). The CDR3 sequence is 15 residues long. The germline gives CDR1 SGHTA, CDR2 FQGNSA. V lost 4 bases and J 4 bases, leaving 14 bases between the germline ends. The variable domain in full, with the rest retrieved from reference TRBV7-2 and TRBJ1-3, is GAGVSQSPSNKVTEKGKDVELRCDPISGHTALYWYRQSLGQGLEFLIYFQGNSAPDKSGLPSDRFSAERTGGSVSTLTIQRTQQEDSAVYLCASSSSRGRGNTIYFGEGSWLTVV.